This entry features one TCR beta chain sequence. What it binds is unknown. Only in-frame clones appear in the TCRdb table, and some are missing; sequencing was by immunoSEQ multiplex PCR. The table records about 32,000 clones, 70% to 90% of them present only once. These data come from a study of T cells after posttransplantation cyclophosphamide. Findings and caveats of the study: TRB overlap between skin or GI tissue T cells and blood was limited. Recipient CMV seropositivity and CMV reactivation strongly tracked TRB clonality.

Germline values: CDR1 SGHVS, CDR2 FNYEAQ. The CDR3 runs to 14 residues. The V end lost 2 bases, the J end lost 7 bases, and 15 bases lay between the germline ends. Sequenced material: PBMCs. The clonotype originates from a woman aged 40 to 50 with a blood cancer, CMV-positive, and with a related stem cell donor. The gene calls are TRBV7-6 and TRBJ2-7; D is ambiguous. The CDR3 spells CASSLRFDSREQYF. In DNA form, the CDR3 reads TGTGCCAGCAGCTTACGGTTCGATTCCCGGGAGCAGTACTTC.